Listed below are T cell receptor beta chains from one sample, sequenced in a study of T-cell memory formation after mild COVID-19. From the 5' RACE reads, TCRdb called clonotypes with MiXCR, one entry per CDR3 protein. The sample shows around 300,000 distinct CDR3 sequences, under 20% of them seen only once. Specimen: PBMCs or a T cell subset sorted from them (not recorded which). All receptors derive from a man between 18 and 35 years old who had mild COVID-19 (a few samples of this study predate the infection). Cell type and time point are not known. CDR3s include the opening cysteine and the closing phenylalanine or tryptophan. The D gene is left open where the match is weak. Clone size is not always given. Where it is, it says once, few, many or a class for expanded clones.

J gene,V gene,D gene,CDR3 length,clone size,CDR3 DNA,CDR3 protein
TRBJ1-6,TRBV7-9,-,16,-,TGTGCCAGCAGCGGGGGAGGGGGAACCTATAATTCACCCCTCCACTTT,CASSGGGGTYNSPLHF
TRBJ1-6,TRBV5-6,-,12,-,TGTGCCAGCAGCTTCGGAGATTCACCCCTCCACTTT,CASSFGDSPLHF
TRBJ2-1,TRBV7-6,-,15,many,TGTGCCAGCAGCTTAGAGGATGGCAGGGGACATGAGCAGTTCTTC,CASSLEDGRGHEQFF
TRBJ1-5,TRBV7-2,-,13,many,TGTGCCAGCAGTTTCTGGGTAAATCAGCCCCAGCATTTT,CASSFWVNQPQHF
TRBJ2-3,TRBV4-2,TRBD2,16,-,TGTGCCAGCAGCCAGTCACTAGCGGGGGTCCTAGATACGCAGTATTTT,CASSQSLAGVLDTQYF
TRBJ2-5,TRBV6-5,TRBD2,16,-,TGTGCCAGCAGTTACTCTCCAGCGGGGCCACAAGAGACCCAGTACTTC,CASSYSPAGPQETQYF
TRBJ1-2,TRBV15,-,18,-,TGTGCCACCAGCCCGGGGGTGGGCAGGAGGCTGCCAAACTATGGCTACACCTTC,CATSPGVGRRLPNYGYTF
TRBJ2-3,TRBV7-9,-,12,many,TGTGCCAGCAGCTTAGCGTCAGATACGCAGTATTTT,CASSLASDTQYF
TRBJ2-7,TRBV12-3/TRBV12-4,-,14,-,TGTGCCAGCAGTTCTCAAGGGGTCTCCTACGAGCAGTACTTC,CASSSQGVSYEQYF
TRBJ2-1,TRBV28,-,15,-,TGTGCCAGCAGTTTCGGAGGAAGCTCCTACAATGAGCAGTTCTTC,CASSFGGSSYNEQFF
TRBJ2-3,TRBV29-1,TRBD2,14,-,TGCAGCGCCGAGGGCCTAGCGGGGTTAAATACGCAGTATTTT,CSAEGLAGLNTQYF
TRBJ2-2,TRBV7-9,-,14,few,TGTGCCAGCAGCCAACAGCAGGGAAAGGGGGAGCTGTTTTTT,CASSQQQGKGELFF
TRBJ1-6,TRBV7-9,-,14,once,TGTGCCAGCATGCCGGGACGGCTTAATTCACCCCTCCACTTT,CASMPGRLNSPLHF
TRBJ2-4,TRBV28,TRBD1,14,many,TGTGCCAGCAATCCATCCGGGACAGGGATAATTCAGTACTTC,CASNPSGTGIIQYF
TRBJ2-6,TRBV19,-,17,few,TGTGCCAGTAGTTCCCAGACAGTGCAGGCGGGGGCCAACGTCCTGACTTTC,CASSSQTVQAGANVLTF
TRBJ2-1,TRBV5-6,-,14,-,TGTGCCAGCAGCTTCGTCTCGACAGACAATGAGCAGTTCTTC,CASSFVSTDNEQFF
TRBJ2-2,TRBV5-1,-,15,-,TGCGCCAGCAGCTTGGAGGCAGCTAACACCGGGGAGCTGTTTTTT,CASSLEAANTGELFF
TRBJ2-2,TRBV4-3,-,14,-,TGCGCCAGCAGTCGGACCATGAACACCGGGGAGCTGTTTTTT,CASSRTMNTGELFF
TRBJ2-2,TRBV12-3/TRBV12-4,-,13,-,TGTGCCAGCAGTCCGGGAGTGTTGGGGGAGCTGTTTTTT,CASSPGVLGELFF
TRBJ1-1,TRBV12-3/TRBV12-4,-,13,few,TGTGCCAGCAGTTTCGCCGAAGGGGCGGCGGCTTTCTTT,CASSFAEGAAAFF
TRBJ1-2,TRBV3-1,-,14,-,TGTGCCAGCAGCCAGCCCGGGACGAGCTATGGCTACACCTTC,CASSQPGTSYGYTF
TRBJ1-1,TRBV4-3,-,13,few,TGCGCCAGCGGCGAACTGGGGGACACTGAAGCTCTCTTT,CASGELGDTEALF
TRBJ1-5,TRBV10-2,-,13,-,TGCGCCAGCAGTCAAGCCCACAGGGAGCCCCAGCATTTT,CASSQAHREPQHF
TRBJ1-2,TRBV12-3/TRBV12-4,-,13,-,TGTGCCAGCCTATGGGGGGCTAACTATGGCTACACCTTC,CASLWGANYGYTF
TRBJ1-2,TRBV30,-,14,-,TGTGCCTGGAAAGCGCCACCGGCTAGTGATGGCTACACCTTC,CAWKAPPASDGYTF
TRBJ1-6,TRBV18,TRBD1,16,-,TGTGCCAGCTCACCGAGGACAGGGGGCGCGGATTCACCCCTCCACTTT,CASSPRTGGADSPLHF
TRBJ2-5,TRBV10-3,TRBD2,14,many,TGTGCCATCAGGGGCCGGGAGGCGCAAGAGACCCAGTACTTC,CAIRGREAQETQYF
TRBJ1-6,TRBV5-1,TRBD1,16,-,TGCGCCAGCAGCAAGGACAGGGGCTCCTATAATTCACCCCTCCACTTT,CASSKDRGSYNSPLHF
TRBJ1-2,TRBV3-1,TRBD1,14,-,TGTGCCAGCAGTTCCCAGGGGGATAACTATGGCTACACCTTC,CASSSQGDNYGYTF
TRBJ2-7,TRBV20-1,-,15,-,TGCAGTGCTAGAGATCCTTCAGGGGTTTGGGCCGAGCAGTACTTC,CSARDPSGVWAEQYF
TRBJ2-3,TRBV12-3/TRBV12-4,TRBD1,15,-,TGTGCCAGCACCGACAGGGGCACTAGCACAGATACGCAGTATTTT,CASTDRGTSTDTQYF